This entry lists 31 T cell receptor beta chains sequenced from one sample in a study of cytomegalovirus exposure and HLA in healthy donors. The PCR used 60 Vbeta and 13 Jbeta primers. TCRdb keeps only in-frame clones here, not all; method: immunoSEQ multiplex PCR. Here the sample spans approximately 200,000 clones, approximately 82% being singletons. Sequenced material: PBMCs. The source is a woman aged 18-29 years in good health and CMV-seropositive.

Only one count was recorded for this clone. V is TRBV2 and J is TRBJ2-3; 8 bases fit TRBD1. This CDR3 is built from 13 residues. Trimming removed 6 bases from V and 5 bases from J; junction bases left unmatched: 4. Germline V CDR1 and CDR2: SNHLY, FYNNEI. The CDR3 sequence: CASRIGQGDTQYF. The CDR3 nucleotides read TGTGCCAGCAGGATCGGACAGGGAGATACGCAGTATTTT.

This clone occurred a few times. The genes are TRBV4-1 and TRBJ2-5; 15 bases line up with TRBD2. This CDR3 is 19 amino acids long. The J segment lost 5 bases and the V segment lost 4 bases, leaving 14 bases of the junction unmatched. In germline, CDR1 is MGHRA, CDR2 YSYEKL. CDR3 sequence reads: CASSLLGLAGGPGGETQYF. Here the CDR3 DNA reads TGCGCCAGCAGCCTATTAGGACTAGCGGGGGGGCCAGGTGGGGAGACCCAGTACTTC.

The chain joins TRBV19 to TRBJ1-2; D remains ambiguous. Trimming pared 1 base from V and 0 bases from J, leaving 15 bases between. The CDR3 runs 17 residues. Looked up from germline, CDR1 is LNHDA and CDR2 is SQIVND (reference sequence). The CDR3 spells CASSIVARERANYGYTF. CDR3 sequence (DNA): TGTGCCAGTAGTATAGTCGCCCGGGAGAGAGCTAACTATGGCTACACCTTC. Full variable domain (rest looked up from reference TRBV19 and TRBJ1-2): DGGITQSPKYLFRKEGQNVTLSCEQNLNHDAMYWYRQDPGQGLRLIYYSQIVNDFQKGDIAEGYSVSREKKESFPLTVTSAQKNPTAFYLCASSIVARERANYGYTFGSGTRLTVV.

The chain recombines TRBV2 with TRBJ1-5, with D possibly TRBD1 on 5 matching bases. From germline, CDR1 is SNHLY and CDR2 FYNNEI. Trimming pared 4 bases from V and 4 bases from J, leaving 11 bases between. This CDR3 has 14 residues. The CDR3 reads CASSGRDGNQPQHF. CDR3 in DNA: TGTGCCAGCAGTGGGAGGGACGGTAATCAGCCCCAGCATTTT.

The rearrangement links TRBV10-3 to TRBJ2-3, with 7 bases lining up with TRBD2. There are 13 residues in the CDR3. The germline CDR1 and CDR2 sequences are ENHRY and SYGVKD. V lost 10 bases to trimming and J lost 0 bases; unmatched junction nucleotides: 4. The CDR3 loop reads CATGRSSTDTQYF. In DNA form, the CDR3 reads TGTGCCACCGGGAGGTCTAGCACAGATACGCAGTATTTT.

Only one count was recorded for this clone. The gene calls are TRBV11-3 and TRBJ2-5; 12 bases fit TRBD2. Germline values: CDR1 SGHNT, CDR2 YENEEA. Losses at the gene ends were 5 bases for V and 5 bases for J; bases not matched to a gene: 15. The CDR3 is 18 amino acids. The CDR3: CASSPYPLAGGPGETQYF. The DNA of the CDR3 is TGTGCCAGCAGCCCATATCCCCTAGCGGGGGGGCCTGGGGAGACCCAGTACTTC.

V is TRBV10-2 and J is TRBJ2-3, with D hard to call. CDR1 is WSHSY and CDR2 is SAAADI in the germline V gene. The CDR3 is made up of 14 amino acids. Trimming removed 2 bases at V and 2 bases at J, with 8 bases between. The CDR3, as DNA: TGCGCCAGCAGTGAGCCCAGTTACACAGATACGCAGTATTTT. Protein product: CASSEPSYTDTQYF.

This chain joins TRBV18 and TRBJ1-2; D perhaps matches TRBD1 (6 bases). V was clipped by 3 bases and J by 10 bases, with 18 bases between them. The CDR3 has 14 residues. Germline V lookup: CDR1 KGHSH, CDR2 LQKENI. CDR3 sequence reads: CASSPQGRHVSYTF. CDR3 in DNA: TGTGCCAGCTCACCTCAGGGGCGTCATGTGTCCTACACCTTC.

The V and J genes are TRBV7-9 and TRBJ1-1, with 7 bases fitting TRBD1. Trimming removed 5 bases from V and 0 bases from J; junction bases left unmatched: 9. The CDR3 length is 16 residues. Germline CDR1 SEHNR, CDR2 FQNEAQ (reference sequence). The DNA of the CDR3 is TGTGCCAGCAGCCTTAGACAGGGTGGTGTGAACACTGAAGCTTTCTTT. This translates into CASSLRQGGVNTEAFF.

This clone was found a few times. V and J are TRBV6-5 and TRBJ2-2; the D is unclear. V lost 0 bases and J 4 bases, leaving 12 bases between the germline ends. The germline CDR1 and CDR2 sequences are MNHEY and SVGAGI. The CDR3 has 16 residues. The CDR3 is CASSYSQAVLTGELFF. CDR3 DNA sequence: TGTGCCAGCAGTTACTCGCAGGCTGTTCTCACCGGGGAGCTGTTTTTT.

The chain employs TRBV5-1 and TRBJ1-1; TRBD1 aligns across 12 bases. This CDR3 spans 19 amino acids. V was clipped by 4 bases and J by 1 base; unmatched bases: 14. Germline V gene lookup returns CDR1 SGHRS and CDR2 YFSETQ. The CDR3 reads CASSRTGTGGASGNTEAFF. DNA for the CDR3: TGCGCCAGCAGCAGAACCGGGACAGGGGGCGCTTCGGGGAACACTGAAGCTTTCTTT.

This chain connects TRBV18 to TRBJ2-2, with 7 positions matching TRBD1. Germline CDR1 is KGHSH and CDR2 is LQKENI. V was clipped by 3 bases and J by 4 bases; unmatched bases: 11. The CDR3 sequence is 17 residues long. CDR3 amino acids: CASSPTNLGGRTGELFF. The CDR3 nucleotides read TGTGCCAGCTCACCGACCAACCTAGGGGGCCGCACCGGGGAGCTGTTTTTT. The full variable domain, its missing parts supplied by reference TRBV18 and TRBJ2-2, is NAGVMQNPRHLVRRRGQEARLRCSPMKGHSHVYWYRQLPEEGLKFMVYLQKENIIDESGMPKERFSAEFPKEGPSILRIQQVVRGDSAAYFCASSPTNLGGRTGELFFGEGSRLTVL.

The CDR3 nucleotides read TGTGCCTGGAGCGGGGGGGACAGGGGGTCCTATGGCTACACCTTC. Translated, it gives CAWSGGDRGSYGYTF. The chain uses TRBV30 and TRBJ1-2; 11 bases match TRBD1. The CDR3 is 15 amino acids. The germline V gene has CDR1 GTSNPN and CDR2 SVGIG (reference sequence). V shed 3 bases, J shed 4 bases, and the junction held 7 bases outside the gene matches.

The CDR3 loop is CASSRTTGENTEAFF. The DNA of the CDR3 is TGTGCCAGCTCACGTACCACAGGGGAAAACACTGAAGCTTTCTTT. The genes are TRBV18 and TRBJ1-1, with 7 bases lining up with TRBD1. The junction had 7 bases not matched to a gene; V was cut back by 4 bases and J by 2 bases. The CDR3 covers 15 residues. Germline V CDR1 and CDR2: KGHSH, LQKENI. Using reference TRBV18 and TRBJ1-1 for the parts outside the CDR3, the full variable domain is NAGVMQNPRHLVRRRGQEARLRCSPMKGHSHVYWYRQLPEEGLKFMVYLQKENIIDESGMPKERFSAEFPKEGPSILRIQQVVRGDSAAYFCASSRTTGENTEAFFGQGTRLTVV.

This clone was detected once. This rearrangement joins TRBV7-2 to TRBJ2-5; the match to TRBD2 covers 9 bases. CDR3 length: 17 amino acids. Germline trimming cut 0 bases from V and 5 bases from J; bases unmatched to any gene: 10. CDR1 is SGHTA, CDR2 FQGNSA, per germline. The CDR3 DNA reads TGTGCCAGCAGCTTAGCGGCAGGGGTAGCGGGGGATGAGACCCAGTACTTC. Protein product: CASSLAAGVAGDETQYF.

The table lists this clone with a count of one. The chain employs TRBV7-2 and TRBJ1-2; D might be TRBD1 (6 bases). The germline CDR1 and CDR2 sequences are SGHTA and FQGNSA. V lost 7 bases, J lost 2 bases, and 14 bases lay in between. The CDR3 has 14 amino acids. CDR3 DNA: TGTGCCAGCACCCGGGGGGGCAGCAACTATGGCTACACCTTC. This translates into CASTRGGSNYGYTF.

In the case of this clone: One end of the junction varies from germline; a read error may be responsible. The chain recombines TRBV7-9 with TRBJ2-2; TRBD1 matches at 10 bases. The CDR3 sequence is 16 residues long. Germline loops: CDR1 SEHNR, CDR2 FQNEAQ (reference sequence). The CDR3 here is CSSSPGTGANTGELFF. In DNA, the CDR3 is TGTTCCAGCAGCCCTGGGACAGGGGCTAACACCGGGGAGCTGTTTTTT.

This clone was counted only a few times. The genes are TRBV4-2 and TRBJ2-5; 7 bases match TRBD2. The last part of the DNA fits TRBJ2-7 better; the J call may be wrong. This CDR3 region has 16 residues. Germline V gene sequence: CDR1 LGHNA, CDR2 YNFKEQ. The CDR3 DNA sequence: TGTGCCAGCACGGGGGGATGGGGGAAAGGGGTCTACGAGCAGTACTTC. The encoded protein is CASTGGWGKGVYEQYF.

The V call is TRBV2, the J call TRBJ1-2; D might be TRBD1 (6 bases). Germline CDR1 and CDR2: SNHLY and FYNNEI. CDR3 length: 16 amino acids. The V gene lost 2 bases and the J gene lost 5 bases, with 18 bases spanning the gap. This CDR3 reads CASSELKQGGSYGYTF. The DNA for the CDR3 is TGTGCCAGCAGTGAACTGAAACAGGGTGGGTCGTATGGCTACACCTTC. Supplemented by reference TRBV2 and TRBJ1-2, the full variable domain reads EPEVTQTPSHQVTQMGQEVILRCVPISNHLYFYWYRQILGQKVEFLVSFYNNEISEKSEIFDDQFSVERPDGSNFTLKIRSTKLEDSAMYFCASSELKQGGSYGYTFGSGTRLTVV.

The chain recombines TRBV2 with TRBJ1-6; tentative D call: TRBD1 (6 bases). Trimming pared 4 bases from V and 5 bases from J, leaving 15 bases between. The CDR3 is 16 amino acids. Germline CDR1 SNHLY, CDR2 FYNNEI. The CDR3 spells CASSGRDNRDNSPLHF. The CDR3 nucleotides read TGTGCCAGCAGTGGAAGGGACAATAGAGATAATTCACCCCTCCACTTT.

This chain connects TRBV4-1 to TRBJ2-1; 8 nucleotides align to TRBD1. The germline V gene has CDR1 MGHRA and CDR2 YSYEKL. The CDR3 sequence is 17 residues long. V dropped 1 base and J dropped 8; count of bases not matched to a gene: 13. CDR3 sequence reads: CASSQGRGRTRGYEQFF. CDR3 in DNA: TGCGCCAGCAGCCAAGGCAGGGGGCGGACAAGGGGTTATGAGCAGTTCTTC.

This clone showed up just a few times. The V call is TRBV4-2, the J call TRBJ2-6; D perhaps matches TRBD2 (5 bases). Deletions cut 4 bases from V and 0 bases from J, with 13 bases between. Germline values: CDR1 LGHNA, CDR2 YNFKEQ. The CDR3 is 17 residues long. The CDR3 protein is CASSPEGANSGANVLTF. The CDR3 DNA reads TGTGCCAGCAGCCCCGAGGGCGCCAACTCTGGGGCCAACGTCCTGACTTTC.

This clone was seen a handful of times. The chain couples TRBV18 to TRBJ2-7; 7 nucleotides match TRBD1. The germline V gene encodes CDR1 KGHSH and CDR2 LQKENI. V was clipped by 7 bases and J by 0 bases; unmatched bases: 9. The CDR3 length is 15 residues. The chain's CDR3 is CASYTDRESSYEQYF. CDR3 DNA sequence: TGTGCCAGCTACACCGACAGGGAAAGCTCCTACGAGCAGTACTTC. The complete variable domain, with remaining parts taken from reference TRBV18 and TRBJ2-7, reads NAGVMQNPRHLVRRRGQEARLRCSPMKGHSHVYWYRQLPEEGLKFMVYLQKENIIDESGMPKERFSAEFPKEGPSILRIQQVVRGDSAAYFCASYTDRESSYEQYFGPGTRLTVT.

CDR3 DNA sequence: TGTGCCACCAGCGGTGCGGGGCTGAACACCGGGGAGCTGTTTTTT. Translated: CATSGAGLNTGELFF. The V gene is TRBV15, the J gene TRBJ2-2; perhaps TRBD2 as D (6 bases). Germline CDR1 LNHNV, CDR2 YYDKDF (reference sequence). Between the trimmed V and J ends, which lost 5 bases and 1 base, there was a span of 11 bases. This CDR3 has 15 residues.

A note on this clone: Other nucleotide sequences from this sample produce the same CDR3. For the CDR3, the DNA is TGTGCCAGCAGGGGACAGGGAGACGGCTACACCTTC. Translation: CASRGQGDGYTF. This chain uses TRBV2 with TRBJ1-2; 9 bases are a match to TRBD1. CDR3 size: 12 residues. V shed 6 bases and J 8 bases; nucleotides not matched to a gene: 4. Per germline, CDR1 SNHLY and CDR2 FYNNEI.

This clone was counted between two and nine times. This CDR3 reads CASSPGWDYGYTF. The CDR3 DNA is TGTGCCAGCAGCCCCGGGTGGGACTATGGCTACACCTTC. The gene calls are TRBV7-3 and TRBJ1-2, with D unresolved. This CDR3 region has 13 residues. Trimming removed 5 bases from V and 3 bases from J, with 10 bases in between. CDR1 and CDR2 from the germline V gene are SGHTA and FQGTGA.

This clone was recorded once. CDR3 DNA sequence: TGTGCCAGCAGCTTGGCTCCGGGACAGGGCCACGAGCAGTACTTC. Translation: CASSLAPGQGHEQYF. This chain uses TRBV5-4 with TRBJ2-7; 9 nucleotides line up with TRBD1. V lost 0 bases and J lost 5; bases outside the gene matches: 6. The CDR3 covers 15 residues. Germline V lookup: CDR1 SGHNT, CDR2 YYREEE (reference sequence).

The CDR3 DNA sequence: TGTGCCAGCACCTTGGACTTTAACTATGGCTACACCTTC. Translation gives CASTLDFNYGYTF. This sequence joins TRBV6-1 and TRBJ1-2; no reliable D call. The V gene's germline CDR1 is MNHNS and CDR2 SASEGT. Trimming removed 7 bases at V and 1 base at J, with 10 bases between. The CDR3 loop spans 13 amino acids.

The chain employs TRBV7-6 and TRBJ2-3; 9 bases fit TRBD2. The V gene end was trimmed by 5 bases and the J gene end by 2 bases; junction bases not matched to a gene: 8. Germline V gene sequence: CDR1 SGHVS, CDR2 FNYEAQ. The CDR3 spans 16 residues. CDR3 amino acids: CASSQGLAGTTDTQYF. CDR3 bases: TGTGCCAGCAGCCAGGGACTAGCAGGGACCACAGATACGCAGTATTTT.

The chain has TRBV5-1 and TRBJ2-7; 12 bases align to TRBD2. The CDR3 covers 16 residues. Germline lookup yields CDR1 SGHRS and CDR2 YFSETQ. V trimming: 4 bases; J trimming: 5 bases; junction bases outside the gene matches: 10. This CDR3 is CASSGLAGRGADEQYF. The CDR3 DNA reads TGCGCCAGCAGCGGACTAGCGGGGCGTGGGGCGGACGAGCAGTACTTC.

The CDR3 nucleotides read TGTGCCAGCGGGGAGGGAGCTTCCTACGAGCAGTACTTC. Translating it yields CASGEGASYEQYF. V and J are TRBV6-1 and TRBJ2-7; 7 bases are a match to TRBD2. This CDR3 region has 13 residues. Per germline, CDR1 MNHNS and CDR2 SASEGT. J lost 1 base, V lost 8 bases, and 5 bases had no gene match.